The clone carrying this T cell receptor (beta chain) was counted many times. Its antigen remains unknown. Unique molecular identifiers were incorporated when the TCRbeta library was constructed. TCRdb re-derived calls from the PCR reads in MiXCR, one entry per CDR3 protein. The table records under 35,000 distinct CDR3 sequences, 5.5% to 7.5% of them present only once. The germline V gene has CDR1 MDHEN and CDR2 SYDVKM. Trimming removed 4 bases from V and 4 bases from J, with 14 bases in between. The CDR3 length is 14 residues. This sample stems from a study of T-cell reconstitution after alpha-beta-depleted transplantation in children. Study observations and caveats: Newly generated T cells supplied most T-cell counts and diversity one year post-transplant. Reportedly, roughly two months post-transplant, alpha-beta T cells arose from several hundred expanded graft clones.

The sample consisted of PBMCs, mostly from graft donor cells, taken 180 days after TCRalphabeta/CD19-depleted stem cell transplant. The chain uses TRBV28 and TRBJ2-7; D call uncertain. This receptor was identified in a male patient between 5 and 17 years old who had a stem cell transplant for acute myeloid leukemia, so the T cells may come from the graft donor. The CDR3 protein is CASSSTKTAYEQYV. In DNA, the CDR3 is TGTGCCAGCAGTTCCACCAAAACAGCTTACGAGCAGTACGTC.